This paragraph covers one T cell receptor beta chain sequence. Different DNA sequences within this sample yield the same CDR3. V was shortened by 1 base and J by 6 bases, with 7 bases between the two germline ends. This CDR3 region has 13 residues. Germline CDR1 LNHNV, CDR2 YYDKDF (reference sequence). The sample is drawn from a study of T cell changes during pregnancy in multiple sclerosis. The method was immunoSEQ multiplex PCR; TCRdb's version includes in-frame clones alone and lacks a portion of them. Found here are 85,000 to 100,000 clones, approximately 92% of them singletons; the top ten hold about 2.4%.

This sequence joins TRBV15 and TRBJ2-1, with a tentative D call TRBD1 (6 bases). The sequence was obtained from a female donor with multiple sclerosis, enrolled in a pregnancy study. Here the sequenced sample was peripheral blood, taken in the first trimester of pregnancy. CDR3 in DNA: TGTGCCACCAGCAGAGTAGGGGGCAATGAGCAGTTCTTC. This encodes CATSRVGGNEQFF.